Each of the 15 T cell receptor beta chains below was sequenced from the same sample in a study of T cells in Graves' hyperthyroidism and ophthalmopathy. The source material, RNA transcripts, was used to amplify TCR beta CDR3 regions. The HTBI set primed first-round TCR CDR3 RT-PCR. Via MiXCR, TCRdb re-called the multiplex PCR reads, giving one row per CDR3 protein. Here the sample spans 560,000 or so distinct CDR3 sequences, 46% being singletons. The source material was peripheral blood or thyroid tissue (not recorded which). These receptors were obtained from a woman aged 18-30 years with Graves' hyperthyroidism.

The V call is TRBV25-1, the J call TRBJ1-6, with TRBD1 identical over 7 bases. The ends lost 5 bases at V and 5 bases at J; junction bases unmatched: 12. The CDR3 contains 17 residues. CDR1 is MGHDK and CDR2 is SYGVNS in the germline V gene. The CDR3 nucleotides read TGTGCCAGCAGTTTCCGAGGCCCGGGACAGAATAATTCACCCCTCCACTTT. It encodes CASSFRGPGQNNSPLHF. Supplemented by reference TRBV25-1 and TRBJ1-6, the full variable domain reads EADIYQTPRYLVIGTGKKITLECSQTMGHDKMYWYQQDPGMELHLIHYSYGVNSTEKGDLSSESTVSRIRTEHFPLTLESARPSHTSQYLCASSFRGPGQNNSPLHFGNGTRLTVT.

With respect to this clonotype: The junction and the germline gene differ at one end; a read error may be behind it. The CDR3 sequence is CSARVRGSDQPQHF. In nucleotides, the CDR3 is TGCAGTGCTAGAGTTCGGGGTAGCGATCAGCCCCAGCATTTT. This chain links TRBV20-1 with TRBJ1-5; D uncertain. Germline V CDR1 and CDR2: DFQATT, SNEGSKA (reference sequence). This CDR3 is built from 14 residues.

The CDR3 region has the DNA TGTGCCAGCAGCACTGGGACAGAGGCAACTAATGAAGCTTTCTTT. Its protein product is CASSTGTEATNEAFF. The gene calls are TRBV7-9 and TRBJ1-1, with 7 bases matching TRBD1. Germline lookup yields CDR1 SEHNR and CDR2 FQNEAQ (reference sequence). The CDR3 loop spans 15 amino acids. The trim removed 5 bases at V and 7 bases at J, leaving 13 bases unmatched.

The rearrangement uses TRBV7-2 and TRBJ1-6; D is unclear. Per the germline V gene, CDR1 is SGHTA and CDR2 is FQGNSA. CDR3 length equals 8 residues. Trimming left V 7 bases short and J 17 bases short, with 6 bases between. The chain's CDR3 is CASIPIHF. CDR3 DNA sequence: TGTGCCAGCATCCCCATCCACTTT.

V is TRBV29-1 and J is TRBJ2-5, with no clear D. Germline-derived CDR1 and CDR2 are SQVTM and ANQGSEA. Trimming cost V 3 bases and J 5 bases, with 16 bases left between them. The CDR3 runs to 14 residues. The CDR3: CSVEHRQPSETQYF. Here the CDR3 DNA reads TGCAGCGTTGAGCATCGACAACCATCGGAGACCCAGTACTTC. Drawing the rest from reference TRBV29-1 and TRBJ2-5, the complete variable domain is SAVISQKPSRDICQRGTSLTIQCQVDSQVTMMFWYRQQPGQSLTLIATANQGSEATYESGFVIDKFPISRPNLTFSTLTVSNMSPEDSSIYLCSVEHRQPSETQYFGPGTRLLVL.

The genes are TRBV7-9 and TRBJ2-5, with 8 positions matching TRBD1. The CDR3 loop spans 15 amino acids. CDR1 and CDR2 (germline): SEHNR, FQNEAQ (reference sequence). V dropped 3 bases and J dropped 5; count of bases not matched to a gene: 8. The CDR3 loop is CASSFKQGAWETQYF. DNA of the CDR3: TGTGCCAGCAGCTTCAAGCAGGGGGCTTGGGAGACCCAGTACTTC. Variable domain in full (rest from reference TRBV7-9 and TRBJ2-5): DTGVSQNPRHKITKRGQNVTFRCDPISEHNRLYWYRQTLGQGPEFLTYFQNEAQLEKSRLLSDRFSAERPKGSFSTLEIQRTEQGDSAMYLCASSFKQGAWETQYFGPGTRLLVL.

The V and J genes are TRBV2 and TRBJ2-5, with D maybe TRBD2 (6 bases). The germline gives CDR1 SNHLY, CDR2 FYNNEI. There are 13 residues in the CDR3. As DNA, the CDR3 is TGTGCTACCCCCGGGACTTACCAAGAGACCCAGTACTTC. This gives the protein CATPGTYQETQYF. Drawing the rest from reference TRBV2 and TRBJ2-5, the complete variable domain is EPEVTQTPSHQVTQMGQEVILRCVPISNHLYFYWYRQILGQKVEFLVSFYNNEISEKSEIFDDQFSVERPDGSNFTLKIRSTKLEDSAMYFCATPGTYQETQYFGPGTRLLVL.

The chain links TRBV24-1 to TRBJ2-3, with a tentative D call TRBD2 (6 bases). The CDR3 runs 16 residues. Germline CDR1 is KGHDR and CDR2 is SFDVKD. V was shortened by 5 bases and J by 2 bases, with 16 bases between the two germline ends. CDR3 residues: CATSGGLGGPTDTQYF. The CDR3 region has the DNA TGTGCCACCAGTGGAGGCCTGGGGGGTCCCACAGATACGCAGTATTTT.

This clonotype was counted between two and nine times. J is TRBJ1-3 and V is TRBV12-3 or TRBV12-4, with D uncertain. This CDR3 comprises 13 residues. V lost 2 bases and J lost 7, with 9 bases in between. The CDR3 spells CASSLSGPNTIYF. For the CDR3, the DNA is TGTGCCAGCAGTTTATCGGGTCCGAACACCATATATTTT.

As concerns this clonotype: It may be a read error: a sequence one base away is much more abundant. This chain uses TRBV7-7 with TRBJ1-2; 10 positions match TRBD1. The CDR3 loop spans 13 amino acids. CDR1 is SSHAT, CDR2 FNYEAQ, per germline (reference sequence). The CDR3 bases are TGTGCCAGCAGTGACAGGGGGCACTATGGCTGCACCTTC. As protein: CASSDRGHYGCTF.

The sample holds a few counts of this clonotype. One end of the junction varies from germline; a read error may be responsible. The genes are TRBV7-2 and TRBJ1-2; TRBD1 matches at 7 bases. The CDR3 totals 16 residues. The germline CDR1 and CDR2 sequences are SGHTA and FQGNSA. CDR3 DNA: TGCGCCAGCAGCCAACCCTACAGGGGACAAGGGTATGGCTACACCTTC. This gives the protein CASSQPYRGQGYGYTF. The full variable domain, with the rest looked up from reference TRBV7-2 and TRBJ1-2, is GAGVSQSPSNKVTEKGKDVELRCDPISGHTALYWYRQSLGQGLEFLIYFQGNSAPDKSGLPSDRFSAERTGGSVSTLTIQRTQQEDSAVYLCASSQPYRGQGYGYTFGSGTRLTVV.

The V call is TRBV2, the J call TRBJ1-5; no clear D. Germline values: CDR1 SNHLY, CDR2 FYNNEI. V was clipped by 8 bases and J by 5 bases, with 13 bases between them. The CDR3 is 13 amino acids. CDR3 in DNA: TGTGCCAGCTTACGGGAGGGCTATCAGCCCCAGCATTTT. Translated, it gives CASLREGYQPQHF.

This clonotype occurred many times. The rearrangement joins TRBV2 to TRBJ1-4; D gene uncertain. Trimming left V 5 bases short and J 10 bases short, with 17 bases between. The germline gives CDR1 SNHLY, CDR2 FYNNEI. The CDR3 loop spans 14 amino acids. CDR3 nucleotide sequence: TGTGCCAGCAGTCCACCACGCGATACACGAAAACTGTTTTTT. Amino acid sequence: CASSPPRDTRKLFF.

This clonotype has ten or more counts. The J gene is TRBJ2-7, the V gene TRBV19; 9 nucleotides align to TRBD1. The CDR3 has 13 amino acids. Looked up from germline, CDR1 is LNHDA and CDR2 is SQIVND (reference sequence). Unmatched junction bases numbered 1, after V lost 5 bases and J lost 2 bases. For the CDR3, the DNA is TGTGCCAGTAGTGGACAGGGGACCTACGAGCAGTACTTC. Protein product: CASSGQGTYEQYF.

J is TRBJ1-2 and V is TRBV29-1, with TRBD1 identical over 9 bases. V lost 6 bases to trimming and J lost 7 bases; unmatched junction nucleotides: 9. The length of the CDR3 is 13 residues. Germline V CDR1 and CDR2: SQVTM, ANQGSEA. The CDR3 protein is CSVRDRVYSGYTF. CDR3 in DNA: TGCAGCGTCCGGGACAGGGTATATTCTGGCTACACCTTC.